This paragraph reports one T cell receptor beta chain. Its binding antigen is unknown. No base quality information exists; no much larger clone differs at one position. The donors were included in the validation cohort of roughly 120 subjects, a group kept apart from the roughly 680-subject first cohort. The germline V gene (reference sequence) supplies CDR1 SGHNT and CDR2 YYREEE. Relative to germline, V is missing 5 bases and J is missing 5 bases, with 13 bases of the junction outside any gene match. Reading from cysteine to phenylalanine, the CDR3 counts 16 amino acids. Here the CDR3 DNA is all that survives: 48 bases in frame from base 1. These data belong to a study of cytomegalovirus exposure and HLA in healthy donors (dated by TCRdb to about 2017). Notes on the research overall: The 670 or so repertoires of the first cohort and the 95 to 150 validation repertoires were produced on the same platform, according to a later analysis. The study aimed to test whether signatures of past pathogen exposure could be identified by cataloging public T cell receptors. Besides the first cohort of 666 subjects, a separate validation cohort made up of roughly 120 different subjects was used. The study combined high-throughput TCR immunosequencing, statistical association of individual TCRs with disease status, and machine learning to predict cytomegalovirus infection status. Results the study describes overall, beyond this receptor: Across donors, most TCR sequences were observed very rarely, whereas some public TCRs were present in many individuals. A few of the identified cytomegalovirus-associated TCR beta chains were confirmed in vitro to be specific for cytomegalovirus antigens. A later analysis had no HLA typing for the validation cohort, so co-occurrence there was scored across all 130 or so repertoires. The authors suggested that the approach could potentially be extended to other disease states and immunological phenotypes. A later analysis found that TCRs clustered in the first cohort also tended to co-occur in the roughly 110 validation repertoires, with approximately 93% of cluster scores above 0. The study listed 150 to 200 TCR beta chains as associated with cytomegalovirus. The classifier was reported to diagnose cytomegalovirus status with high specificity and sensitivity in both the original cohort and the validation cohort.

The method was the immunoSEQ multiplex PCR assay. The study's own analysis went as follows. A statistical classification framework was built to diagnose cytomegalovirus status from the catalog of TCR beta chain sequences. TCRdb re-hosts the immuneACCESS table, in-frame sequences only. Its copies lack some clones; in the studies checked, an unresolved V gene accounts for under half of them, and the cause for the rest is not known. V, J and clone size derive from that table, while D and trimming were established from the DNA sequence. The sample table lists approximately 260,000 clones, approximately 84% of them with a count of one. The ten largest clones take up 0.95% to 1.5% of the sample.

Sequencing was carried out using PBMCs. The clonotype was recovered from a woman under 40 in good health and CMV-seropositive. The V gene is TRBV5-4 and the J gene is TRBJ2-1; TRBD2 fits 7 bases in the junction. The CDR3 sequence is CASSGLSGAGHNEQFF. At the DNA level, the sequence is TGTGCCAGCAGTGGCCTAAGCGGGGCCGGGCACAATGAGCAGTTCTTC.